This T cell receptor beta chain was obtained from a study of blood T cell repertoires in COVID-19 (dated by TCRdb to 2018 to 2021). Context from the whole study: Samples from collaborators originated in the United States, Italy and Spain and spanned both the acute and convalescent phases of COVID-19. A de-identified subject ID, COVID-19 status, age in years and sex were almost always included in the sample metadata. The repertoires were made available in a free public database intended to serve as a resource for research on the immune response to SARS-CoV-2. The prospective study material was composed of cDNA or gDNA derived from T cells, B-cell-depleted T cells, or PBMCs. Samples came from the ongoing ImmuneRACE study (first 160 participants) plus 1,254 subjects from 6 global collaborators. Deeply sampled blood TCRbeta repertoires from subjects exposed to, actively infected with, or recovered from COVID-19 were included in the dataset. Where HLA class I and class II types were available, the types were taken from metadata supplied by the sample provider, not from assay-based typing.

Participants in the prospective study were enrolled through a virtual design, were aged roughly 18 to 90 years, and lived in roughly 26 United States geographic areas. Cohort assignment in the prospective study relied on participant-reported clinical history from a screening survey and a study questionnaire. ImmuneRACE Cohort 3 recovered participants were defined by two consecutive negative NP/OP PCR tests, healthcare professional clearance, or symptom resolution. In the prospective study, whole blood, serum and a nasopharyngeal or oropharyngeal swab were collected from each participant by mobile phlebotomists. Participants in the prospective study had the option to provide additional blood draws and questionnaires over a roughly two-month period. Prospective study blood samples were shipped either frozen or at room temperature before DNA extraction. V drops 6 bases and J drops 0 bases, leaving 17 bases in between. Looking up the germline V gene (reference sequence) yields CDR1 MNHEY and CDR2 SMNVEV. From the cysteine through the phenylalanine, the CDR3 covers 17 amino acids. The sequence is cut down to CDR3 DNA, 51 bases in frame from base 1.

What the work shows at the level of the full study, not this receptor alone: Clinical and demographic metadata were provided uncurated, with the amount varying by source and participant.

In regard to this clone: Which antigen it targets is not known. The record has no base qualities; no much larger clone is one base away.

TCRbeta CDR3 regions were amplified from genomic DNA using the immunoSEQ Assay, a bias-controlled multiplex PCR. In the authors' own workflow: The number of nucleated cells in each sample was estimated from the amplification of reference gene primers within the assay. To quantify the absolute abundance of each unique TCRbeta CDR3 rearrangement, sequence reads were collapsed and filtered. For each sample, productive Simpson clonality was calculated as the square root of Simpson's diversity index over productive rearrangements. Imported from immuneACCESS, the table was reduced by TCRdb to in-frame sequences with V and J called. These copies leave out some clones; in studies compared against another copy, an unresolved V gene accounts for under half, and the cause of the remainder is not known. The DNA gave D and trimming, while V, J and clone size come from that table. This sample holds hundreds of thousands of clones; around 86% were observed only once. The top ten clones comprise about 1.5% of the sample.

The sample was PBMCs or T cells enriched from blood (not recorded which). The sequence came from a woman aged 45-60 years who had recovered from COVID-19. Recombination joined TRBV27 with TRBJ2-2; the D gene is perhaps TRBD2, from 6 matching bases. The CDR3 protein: CASSPLEGISNTGELFF. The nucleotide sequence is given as TGTGCCAGCAGCCCACTGGAGGGCATCTCGAACACCGGGGAGCTGTTTTTT.